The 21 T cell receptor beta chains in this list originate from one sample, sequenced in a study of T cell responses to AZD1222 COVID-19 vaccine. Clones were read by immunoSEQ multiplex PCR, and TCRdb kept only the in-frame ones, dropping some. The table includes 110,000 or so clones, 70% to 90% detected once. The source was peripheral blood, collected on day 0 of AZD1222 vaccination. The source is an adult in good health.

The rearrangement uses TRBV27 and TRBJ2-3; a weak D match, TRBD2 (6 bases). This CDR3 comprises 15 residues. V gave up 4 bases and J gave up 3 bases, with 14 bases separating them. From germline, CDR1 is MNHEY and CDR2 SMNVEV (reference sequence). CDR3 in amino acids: CASSSASASTDTQYF. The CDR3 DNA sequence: TGTGCCAGCAGTTCGGCTAGCGCGAGTACAGATACGCAGTATTTT.

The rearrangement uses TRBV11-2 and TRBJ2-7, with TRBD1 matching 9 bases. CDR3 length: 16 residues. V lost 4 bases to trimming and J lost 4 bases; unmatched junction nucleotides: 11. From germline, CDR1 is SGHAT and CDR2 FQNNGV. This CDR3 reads CASSSPDRGPPYEQYF. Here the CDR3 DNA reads TGTGCCAGCAGCTCCCCGGACAGGGGTCCCCCTTACGAGCAGTACTTC.

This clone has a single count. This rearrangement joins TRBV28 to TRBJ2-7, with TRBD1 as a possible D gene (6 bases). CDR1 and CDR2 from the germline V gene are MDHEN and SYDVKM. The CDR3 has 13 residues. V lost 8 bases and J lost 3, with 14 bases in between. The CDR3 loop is CASGDTVDYEQYF. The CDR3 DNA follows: TGTGCCAGCGGGGACACGGTGGACTACGAGCAGTACTTC.

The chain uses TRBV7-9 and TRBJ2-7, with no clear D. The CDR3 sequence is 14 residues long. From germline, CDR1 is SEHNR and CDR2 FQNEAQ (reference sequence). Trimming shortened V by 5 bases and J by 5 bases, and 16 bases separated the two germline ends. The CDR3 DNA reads TGTGCCAGCAGCCTAAGTGATGCTATCCACGAGCAGTACTTC. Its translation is CASSLSDAIHEQYF.

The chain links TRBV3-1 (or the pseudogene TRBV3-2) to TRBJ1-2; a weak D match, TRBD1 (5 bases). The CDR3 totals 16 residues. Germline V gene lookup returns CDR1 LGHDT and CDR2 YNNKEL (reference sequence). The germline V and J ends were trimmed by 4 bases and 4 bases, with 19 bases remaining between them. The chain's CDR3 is CASSRGPGPLGYGYTF. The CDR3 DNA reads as TGTGCCAGCAGCCGCGGGCCGGGGCCGCTAGGCTATGGCTACACCTTC.

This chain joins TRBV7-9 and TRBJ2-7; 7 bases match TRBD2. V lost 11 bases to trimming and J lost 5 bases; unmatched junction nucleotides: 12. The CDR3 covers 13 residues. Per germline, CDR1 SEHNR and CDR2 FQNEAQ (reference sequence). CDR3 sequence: CALGEGSSDEQYF. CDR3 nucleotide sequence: TGTGCCCTGGGGGAGGGAAGTAGCGACGAGCAGTACTTC.

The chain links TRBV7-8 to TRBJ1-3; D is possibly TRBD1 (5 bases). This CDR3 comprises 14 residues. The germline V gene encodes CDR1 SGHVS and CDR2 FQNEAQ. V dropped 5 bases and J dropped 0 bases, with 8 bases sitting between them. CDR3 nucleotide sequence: TGTGCCAGCAGCCCCGGGACCTCTGGAAACACCATATATTTT. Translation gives CASSPGTSGNTIYF.

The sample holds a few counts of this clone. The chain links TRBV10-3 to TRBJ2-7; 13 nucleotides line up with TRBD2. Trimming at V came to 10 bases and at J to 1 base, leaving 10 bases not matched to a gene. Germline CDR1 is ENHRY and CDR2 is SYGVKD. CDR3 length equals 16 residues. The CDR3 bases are TGTGCCACCTCCTCCGGGACTAGCGGGGTTTCCTACGAGCAGTACTTC. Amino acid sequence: CATSSGTSGVSYEQYF.

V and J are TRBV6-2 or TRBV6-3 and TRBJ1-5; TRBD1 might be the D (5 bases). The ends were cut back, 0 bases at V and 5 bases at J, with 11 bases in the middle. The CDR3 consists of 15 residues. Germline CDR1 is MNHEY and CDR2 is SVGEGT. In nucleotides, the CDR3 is TGTGCCAGCAGTTACTCGGGGACGAGATATCAGCCCCAGCATTTT. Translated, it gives CASSYSGTRYQPQHF.

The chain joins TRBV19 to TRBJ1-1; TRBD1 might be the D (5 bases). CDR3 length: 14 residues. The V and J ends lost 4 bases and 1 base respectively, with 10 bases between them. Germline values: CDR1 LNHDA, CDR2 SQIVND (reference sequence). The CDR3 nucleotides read TGTGCCAGTAGTAGGGGGGGGACGAACACTGAAGCTTTCTTT. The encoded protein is CASSRGGTNTEAFF.

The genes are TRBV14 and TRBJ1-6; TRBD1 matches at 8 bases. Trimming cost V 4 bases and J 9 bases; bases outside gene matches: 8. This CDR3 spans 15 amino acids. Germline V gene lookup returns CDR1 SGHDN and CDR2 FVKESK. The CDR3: CASSLRQGLGSPLHF. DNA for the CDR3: TGTGCCAGCAGCCTCCGACAGGGGCTGGGTTCACCCCTCCACTTT.

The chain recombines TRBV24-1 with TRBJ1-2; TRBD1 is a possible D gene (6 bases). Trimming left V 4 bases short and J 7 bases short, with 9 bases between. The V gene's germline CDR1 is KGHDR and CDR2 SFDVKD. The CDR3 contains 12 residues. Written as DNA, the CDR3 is TGTGCCACCAGTGAAGGGGGGATTGGCTACACCTTC. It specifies CATSEGGIGYTF.

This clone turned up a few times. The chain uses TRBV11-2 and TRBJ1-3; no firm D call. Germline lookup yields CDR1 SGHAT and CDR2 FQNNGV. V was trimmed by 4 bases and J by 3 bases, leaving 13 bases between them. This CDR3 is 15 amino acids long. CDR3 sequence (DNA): TGTGCCAGCAGCTCCCCCCGGCAGTATGGAAACACCATATATTTT. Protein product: CASSSPRQYGNTIYF. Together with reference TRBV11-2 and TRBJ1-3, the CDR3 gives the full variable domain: EAGVAQSPRYKIIEKRQSVAFWCNPISGHATLYWYQQILGQGPKLLIQFQNNGVVDDSQLPKDRFSAERLKGVDSTLKIQPAKLEDSAVYLCASSSPRQYGNTIYFGEGSWLTVV.

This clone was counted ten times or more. CDR3 nucleotides: TGTGCCAGCACATGGGGTGTCCACGAGCAGTACTTC. This codes for CASTWGVHEQYF. The chain couples TRBV2 to TRBJ2-7, with D hard to call. The germline V and J ends were trimmed by 7 bases and 5 bases, with 12 bases remaining between them. The CDR3 is 12 residues long. CDR1 and CDR2 from the germline V gene are SNHLY and FYNNEI.

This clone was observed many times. The CDR3 coding sequence is TGTGCTAGTGGTCCCACCACTAGCGGGAGGAACACCGGGGAGCTGTTTTTT. Protein product: CASGPTTSGRNTGELFF. The chain carries TRBV12-5 and TRBJ2-2; 11 nucleotides align to TRBD2. V was pared by 5 bases and J by 1 base, with 6 bases of the junction left unmatched. CDR1 LGHNT and CDR2 FRNRAP come from the germline V gene. CDR3 size: 17 residues.

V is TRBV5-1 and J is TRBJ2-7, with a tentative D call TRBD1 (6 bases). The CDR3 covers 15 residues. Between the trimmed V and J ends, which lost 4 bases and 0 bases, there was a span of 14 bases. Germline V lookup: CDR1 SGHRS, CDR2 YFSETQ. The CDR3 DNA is TGCGCCAGCAGCCTGTCGGGGACAAGCTCCTACGAGCAGTACTTC. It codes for CASSLSGTSSYEQYF.

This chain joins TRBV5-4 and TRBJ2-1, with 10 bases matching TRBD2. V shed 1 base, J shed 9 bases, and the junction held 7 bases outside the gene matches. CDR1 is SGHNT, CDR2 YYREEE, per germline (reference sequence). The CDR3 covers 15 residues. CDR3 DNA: TGTGCCAGCAGCTTGTATAGCGGGGGGAGATTTGAGCAGTTCTTC. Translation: CASSLYSGGRFEQFF.

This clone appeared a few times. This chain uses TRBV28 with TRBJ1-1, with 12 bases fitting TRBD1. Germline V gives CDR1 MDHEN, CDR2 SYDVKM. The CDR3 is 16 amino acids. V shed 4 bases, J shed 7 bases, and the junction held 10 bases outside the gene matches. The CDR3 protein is CASSSLDGTGGFEAFF. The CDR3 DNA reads TGTGCCAGCAGTTCTCTGGATGGGACAGGGGGCTTTGAAGCTTTCTTT.

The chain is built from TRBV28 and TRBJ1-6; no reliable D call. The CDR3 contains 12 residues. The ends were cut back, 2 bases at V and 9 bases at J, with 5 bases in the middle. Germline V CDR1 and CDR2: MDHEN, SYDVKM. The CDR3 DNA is TGTGCCAGCAGTTTAGTTGGTTCACCCCTCCACTTT. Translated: CASSLVGSPLHF.

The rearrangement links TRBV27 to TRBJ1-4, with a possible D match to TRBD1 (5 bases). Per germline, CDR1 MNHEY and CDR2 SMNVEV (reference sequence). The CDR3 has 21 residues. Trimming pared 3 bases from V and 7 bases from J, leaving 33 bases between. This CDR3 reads CASSFFWDKNECRAGFEKLFF. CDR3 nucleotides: TGTGCCAGCAGTTTTTTTTGGGATAAAAACGAGTGCAGGGCGGGGTTTGAAAAACTGTTTTTT.

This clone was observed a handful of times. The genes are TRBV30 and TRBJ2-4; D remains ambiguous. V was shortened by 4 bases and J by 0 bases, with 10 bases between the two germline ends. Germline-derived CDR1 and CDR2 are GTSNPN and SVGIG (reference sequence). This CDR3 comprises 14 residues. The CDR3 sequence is CAWMQPLAKNIQYF. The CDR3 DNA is TGTGCCTGGATGCAACCGTTAGCCAAAAACATTCAGTACTTC.